This TCR beta chain was captured by sequencing in a study of blood T cell repertoires in COVID-19. Study-level background: The United States, Italy and Spain supplied acute and convalescent COVID-19 samples.

The germline gives CDR1 MNHEY, CDR2 SVGAGI. V lost 0 bases, J lost 5 bases, and 11 bases lay in between. The CDR3 runs to 15 residues. Authors' data handling: Estimates of nucleated cell counts were drawn from the amplification of reference gene primers. Libraries were prepared by immunoSEQ multiplex PCR; TCRdb keeps only in-frame clonotypes and omits some of them. D and trimming were read from the DNA, whereas the V and J calls and clone size are those reported in that table. The sample yields tens of thousands of clones, around nine tenths seen once. Input material: peripheral blood. This TCR derives from a woman in her 70s with acute or convalescent COVID-19. This rearrangement joins TRBV6-5 to TRBJ1-5; D call uncertain. CDR3 sequence reads: CASSYSGRFDQPQHF. DNA of the CDR3: TGTGCCAGCAGTTACTCGGGCAGGTTCGATCAGCCCCAGCATTTT.